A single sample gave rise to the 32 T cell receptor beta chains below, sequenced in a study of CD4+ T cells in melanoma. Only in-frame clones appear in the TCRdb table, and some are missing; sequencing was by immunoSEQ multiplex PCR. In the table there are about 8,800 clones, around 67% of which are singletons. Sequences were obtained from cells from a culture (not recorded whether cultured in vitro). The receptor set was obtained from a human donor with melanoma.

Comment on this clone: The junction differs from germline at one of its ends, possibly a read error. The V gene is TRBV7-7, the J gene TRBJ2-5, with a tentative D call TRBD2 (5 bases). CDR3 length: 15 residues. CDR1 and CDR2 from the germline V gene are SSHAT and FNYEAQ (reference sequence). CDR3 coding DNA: TGTGCTAGCAGCTTAGTCTACGGGAAGCAAGAGACCCAGTACTTC. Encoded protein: CASSLVYGKQETQYF.

The CDR3 DNA reads as TGTGCCAGTAGGCTAGGACCGAACTATAATTCACCCCTCCACTTT. It is translated as CASRLGPNYNSPLHF. The chain links TRBV19 to TRBJ1-6; no definite D call. The V end was cut by 6 bases, the J end by 3 bases, with 12 bases between. Germline loops: CDR1 LNHDA, CDR2 SQIVND (reference sequence). The CDR3 loop spans 15 amino acids. The complete variable domain, with remaining parts taken from reference TRBV19 and TRBJ1-6, reads DGGITQSPKYLFRKEGQNVTLSCEQNLNHDAMYWYRQDPGQGLRLIYYSQIVNDFQKGDIAEGYSVSREKKESFPLTVTSAQKNPTAFYLCASRLGPNYNSPLHFGNGTRLTVT.

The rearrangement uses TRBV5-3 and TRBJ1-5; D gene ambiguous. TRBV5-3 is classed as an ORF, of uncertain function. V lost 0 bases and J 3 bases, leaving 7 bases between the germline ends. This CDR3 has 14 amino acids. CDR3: CARSLASPNQPQHF. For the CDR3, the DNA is TGTGCCAGAAGCTTGGCCAGCCCCAATCAGCCCCAGCATTTT.

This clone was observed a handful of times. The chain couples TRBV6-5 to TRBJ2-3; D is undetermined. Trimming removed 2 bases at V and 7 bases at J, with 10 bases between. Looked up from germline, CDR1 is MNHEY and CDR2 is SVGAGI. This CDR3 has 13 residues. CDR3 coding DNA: TGTGCCAGCAGTTACCCGGGTCTGAATACGCAGTATTTT. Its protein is CASSYPGLNTQYF.

This CDR3 is CASSTIPGGVYGNEQFF. CDR3 bases: TGTGCCAGTAGTACGATACCAGGGGGCGTATATGGAAATGAGCAGTTCTTC. The chain is built from TRBV19 and TRBJ2-1, with TRBD1 matching over 8 bases. V was pared by 4 bases and J by 7 bases, with 15 bases of the junction left unmatched. From germline, CDR1 is LNHDA and CDR2 SQIVND (reference sequence). CDR3 size: 17 residues.

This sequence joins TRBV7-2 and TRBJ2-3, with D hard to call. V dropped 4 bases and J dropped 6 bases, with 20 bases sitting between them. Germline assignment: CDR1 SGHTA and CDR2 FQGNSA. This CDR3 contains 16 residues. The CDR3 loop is CASSSYPTLLGDTQYF. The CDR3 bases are TGTGCCAGCAGCTCCTACCCTACCTTGTTGGGGGATACGCAGTATTTT.

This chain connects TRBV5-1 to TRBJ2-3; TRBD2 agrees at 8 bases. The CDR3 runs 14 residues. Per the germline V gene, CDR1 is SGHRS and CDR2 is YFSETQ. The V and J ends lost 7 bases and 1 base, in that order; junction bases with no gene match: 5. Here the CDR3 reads CASWSGGRTDTQYF. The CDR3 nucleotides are TGCGCCAGCTGGAGCGGGGGCCGCACAGATACGCAGTATTTT.

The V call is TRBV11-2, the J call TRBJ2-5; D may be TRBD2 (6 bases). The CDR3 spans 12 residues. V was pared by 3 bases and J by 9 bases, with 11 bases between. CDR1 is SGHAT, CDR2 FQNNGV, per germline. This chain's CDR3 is CASSFAGLPQYF. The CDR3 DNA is TGTGCCAGCAGCTTTGCGGGGCTGCCCCAGTACTTC.

CDR3 sequence (DNA): TGTGCCAGCAGCGTGACAGGGGAAGCCTCACCCCTCCACTTT. It yields the protein CASSVTGEASPLHF. This sequence joins TRBV4-2 and TRBJ1-6; the match to TRBD1 covers 8 bases. This CDR3 has 14 residues. Germline V CDR1 and CDR2: LGHNA, YNFKEQ. After removal of 5 bases from V and 10 bases from J, the junction contained 7 bases not matched to a gene.

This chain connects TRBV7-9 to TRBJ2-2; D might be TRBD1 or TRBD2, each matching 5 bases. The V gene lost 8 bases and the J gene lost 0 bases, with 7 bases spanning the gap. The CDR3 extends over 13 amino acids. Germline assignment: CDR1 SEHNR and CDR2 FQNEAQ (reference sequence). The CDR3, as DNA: TGTGCCAGCTGGGGGTCGAACACCGGGGAGCTGTTTTTT. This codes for CASWGSNTGELFF.

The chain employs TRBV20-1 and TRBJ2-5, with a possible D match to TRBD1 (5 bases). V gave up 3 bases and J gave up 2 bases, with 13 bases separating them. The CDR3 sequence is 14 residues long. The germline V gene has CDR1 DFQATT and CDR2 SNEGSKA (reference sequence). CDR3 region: CSASLVQGQETQYF. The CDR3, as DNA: TGCAGTGCTAGTTTGGTCCAGGGACAAGAGACCCAGTACTTC.

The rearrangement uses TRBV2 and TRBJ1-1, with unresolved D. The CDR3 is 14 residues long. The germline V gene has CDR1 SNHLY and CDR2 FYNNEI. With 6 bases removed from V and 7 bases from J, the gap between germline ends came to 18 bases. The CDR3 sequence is CASRREEMTVEAFF. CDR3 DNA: TGTGCCAGCAGAAGGGAGGAAATGACGGTTGAAGCTTTCTTT.

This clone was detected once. The CDR3 sequence is CASNPQDPVPGYTF. The CDR3 DNA reads TGTGCCAGTAACCCACAGGACCCGGTTCCTGGCTACACCTTC. The rearrangement uses TRBV19 and TRBJ1-2; perhaps TRBD1 as D (5 bases). The germline gives CDR1 LNHDA, CDR2 SQIVND (reference sequence). The V and J ends lost 7 bases and 7 bases respectively, with 19 bases between them. The CDR3 consists of 14 residues.

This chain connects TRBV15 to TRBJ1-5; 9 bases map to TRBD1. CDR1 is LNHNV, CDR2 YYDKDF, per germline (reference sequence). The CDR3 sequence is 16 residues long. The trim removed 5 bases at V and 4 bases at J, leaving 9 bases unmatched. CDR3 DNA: TGTGCCACCAGCCTATCGTGGGACAGGGCTAATCAGCCCCAGCATTTT. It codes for CATSLSWDRANQPQHF.

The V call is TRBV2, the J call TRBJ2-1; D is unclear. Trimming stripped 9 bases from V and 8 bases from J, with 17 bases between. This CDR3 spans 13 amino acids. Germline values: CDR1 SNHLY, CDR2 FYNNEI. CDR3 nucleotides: TGTGCCAGTCAGGATCATCCTAGGGATGAGCAGTTCTTC. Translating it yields CASQDHPRDEQFF.

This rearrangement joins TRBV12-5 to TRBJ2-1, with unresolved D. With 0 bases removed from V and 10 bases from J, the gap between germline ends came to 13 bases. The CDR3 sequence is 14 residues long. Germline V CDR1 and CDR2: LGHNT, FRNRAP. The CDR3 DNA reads TGTGCTAGTGGTTTGGTACCTTTAGGGTACGAGCAGTTCTTC. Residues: CASGLVPLGYEQFF.

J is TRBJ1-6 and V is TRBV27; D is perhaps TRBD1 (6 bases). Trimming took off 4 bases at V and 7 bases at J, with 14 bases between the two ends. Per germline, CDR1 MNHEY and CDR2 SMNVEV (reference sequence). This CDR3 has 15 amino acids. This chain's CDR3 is CASSSQGMGNSPLHF. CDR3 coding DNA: TGTGCCAGCAGTTCTCAGGGGATGGGGAATTCACCCCTCCACTTT.

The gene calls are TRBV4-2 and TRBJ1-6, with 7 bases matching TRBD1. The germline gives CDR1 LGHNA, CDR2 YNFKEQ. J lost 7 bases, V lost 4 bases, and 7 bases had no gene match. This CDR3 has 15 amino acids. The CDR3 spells CASSLGDRENSPLHF. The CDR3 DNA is TGTGCCAGCAGCCTTGGAGACAGGGAAAATTCACCCCTCCACTTT.

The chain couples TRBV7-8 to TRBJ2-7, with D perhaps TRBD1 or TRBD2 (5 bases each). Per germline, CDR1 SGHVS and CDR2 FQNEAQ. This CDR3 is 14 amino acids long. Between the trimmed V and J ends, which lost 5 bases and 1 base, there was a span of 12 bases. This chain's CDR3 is CASSPGTGSYEQYF. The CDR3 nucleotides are TGTGCCAGCAGCCCAGGGACGGGGTCCTACGAGCAGTACTTC.

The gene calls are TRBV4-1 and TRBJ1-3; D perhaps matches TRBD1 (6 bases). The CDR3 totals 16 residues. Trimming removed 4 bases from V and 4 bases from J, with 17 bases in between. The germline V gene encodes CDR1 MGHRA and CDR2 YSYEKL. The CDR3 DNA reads TGCGCCAGCAGCCCACTATTGGGGGCGCGGGGAAACACCATATATTTT. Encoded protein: CASSPLLGARGNTIYF.

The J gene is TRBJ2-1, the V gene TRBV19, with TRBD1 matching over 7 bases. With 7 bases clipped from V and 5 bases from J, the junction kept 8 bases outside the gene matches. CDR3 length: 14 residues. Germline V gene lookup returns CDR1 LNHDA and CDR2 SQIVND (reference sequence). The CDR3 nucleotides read TGTGCCAGTATGCTCAGGGGGAGCAACAATGAGCAGTTCTTC. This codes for CASMLRGSNNEQFF.

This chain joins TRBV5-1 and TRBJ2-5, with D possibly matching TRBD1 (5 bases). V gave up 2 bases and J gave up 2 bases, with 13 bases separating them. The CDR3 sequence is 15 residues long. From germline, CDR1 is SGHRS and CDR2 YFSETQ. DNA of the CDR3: TGCGCCAGCAGCTTCCAGGGAACTCAACAAGAGACCCAGTACTTC. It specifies CASSFQGTQQETQYF.

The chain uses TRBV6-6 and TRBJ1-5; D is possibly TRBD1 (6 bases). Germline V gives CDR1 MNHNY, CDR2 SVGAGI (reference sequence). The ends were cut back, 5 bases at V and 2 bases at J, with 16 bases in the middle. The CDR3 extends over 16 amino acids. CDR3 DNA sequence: TGTGCCAGCAGTCTTTCCGGGGGGCTTGGCAATCAGCCCCAGCATTTT. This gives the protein CASSLSGGLGNQPQHF.

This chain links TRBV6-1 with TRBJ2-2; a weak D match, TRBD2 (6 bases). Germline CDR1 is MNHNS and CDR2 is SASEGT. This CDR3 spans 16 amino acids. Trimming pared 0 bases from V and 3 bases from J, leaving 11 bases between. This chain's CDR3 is CASSEARGRDTGELFF. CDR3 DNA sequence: TGTGCCAGCAGTGAAGCGCGGGGCAGGGACACCGGGGAGCTGTTTTTT.

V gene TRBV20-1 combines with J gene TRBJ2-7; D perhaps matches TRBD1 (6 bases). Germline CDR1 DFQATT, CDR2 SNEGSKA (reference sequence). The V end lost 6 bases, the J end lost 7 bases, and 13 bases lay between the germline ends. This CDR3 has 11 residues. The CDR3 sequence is CSAENRVEQYF. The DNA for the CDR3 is TGCAGTGCGGAGAACAGGGTTGAGCAGTACTTC.

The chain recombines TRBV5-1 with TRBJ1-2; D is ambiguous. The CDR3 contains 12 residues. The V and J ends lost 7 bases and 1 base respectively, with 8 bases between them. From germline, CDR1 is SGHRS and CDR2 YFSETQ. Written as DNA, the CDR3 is TGCGCCAGCTCGGAGGATAACTATGGCTACACCTTC. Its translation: CASSEDNYGYTF.

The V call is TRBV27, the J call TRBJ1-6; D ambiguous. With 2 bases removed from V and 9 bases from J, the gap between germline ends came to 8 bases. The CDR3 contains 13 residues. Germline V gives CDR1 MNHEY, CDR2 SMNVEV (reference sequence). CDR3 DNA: TGTGCCAGCAGTTTAGGGTTCGGTTCACCCCTCCACTTT. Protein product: CASSLGFGSPLHF.

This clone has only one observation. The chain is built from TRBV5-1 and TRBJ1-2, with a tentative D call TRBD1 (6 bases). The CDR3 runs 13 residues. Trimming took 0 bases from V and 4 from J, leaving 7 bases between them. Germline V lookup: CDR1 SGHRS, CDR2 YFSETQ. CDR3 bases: TGCGCCAGCAGCTTGGAACAGGGCTATGGCTACACCTTC. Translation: CASSLEQGYGYTF.

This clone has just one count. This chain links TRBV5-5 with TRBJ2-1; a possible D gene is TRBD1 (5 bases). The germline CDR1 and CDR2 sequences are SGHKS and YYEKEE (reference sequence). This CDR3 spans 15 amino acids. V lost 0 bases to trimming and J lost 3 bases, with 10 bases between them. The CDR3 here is CASSLGTSGYNEQFF. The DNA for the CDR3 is TGTGCCAGCAGCTTGGGGACATCGGGCTACAATGAGCAGTTCTTC.

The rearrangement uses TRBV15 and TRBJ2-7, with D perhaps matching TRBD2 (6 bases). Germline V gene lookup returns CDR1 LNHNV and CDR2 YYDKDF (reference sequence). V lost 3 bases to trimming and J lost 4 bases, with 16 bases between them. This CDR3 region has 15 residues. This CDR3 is CATSSKMGGDYEQYF. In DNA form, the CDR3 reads TGTGCCACCAGCAGCAAGATGGGAGGAGATTACGAGCAGTACTTC.

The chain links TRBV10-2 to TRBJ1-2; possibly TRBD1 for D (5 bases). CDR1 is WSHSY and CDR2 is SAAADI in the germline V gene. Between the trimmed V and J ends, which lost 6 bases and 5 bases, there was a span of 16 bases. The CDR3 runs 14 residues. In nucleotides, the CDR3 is TGCGCCAGCAGCAGGGACCGGGGCGGGTATGGCTACACCTTC. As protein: CASSRDRGGYGYTF.

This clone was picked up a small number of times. CDR3 protein: CASSDMGQFSNSPLHF. DNA of the CDR3: TGCGCCAGCAGTGATATGGGACAGTTTTCGAATTCACCCCTCCACTTT. V gene TRBV10-2 combines with J gene TRBJ1-6, with 7 positions matching TRBD1. Germline CDR1 and CDR2: WSHSY and SAAADI. The J segment lost 7 bases and the V segment lost 3 bases, leaving 9 bases of the junction unmatched. The CDR3 has 16 residues.